Sequencing of this T cell receptor beta chain was carried out in a study of cytomegalovirus exposure and HLA in healthy donors. Overall study results and limits: The study found most TCR sequences rare, yet found some public TCRs in many donors.

V shed 5 bases and J 6 bases; nucleotides not matched to a gene: 7. This CDR3 has 15 amino acids. Germline CDR1 reads SGHTA; CDR2 reads FQGNSA. This clone was seen only a few times. Its specificity is not known. Some clones are missing from TCRdb's copy, which holds only in-frame ones; the method was immunoSEQ multiplex PCR. The profile covers around 98,000 clones, with roughly nine tenths appearing a single time and roughly 4.3% taken by the ten largest. The receptor comes from a woman aged 25-40 years in good health and CMV-seronegative. J is TRBJ2-1 and V is TRBV7-2; 10 positions agree with TRBD1. Sequenced material: PBMCs. The CDR3 sequence: CASSPRDRGPNEQFF. The CDR3 DNA is TGTGCCAGCAGCCCTCGGGACAGGGGACCCAATGAGCAGTTCTTC.